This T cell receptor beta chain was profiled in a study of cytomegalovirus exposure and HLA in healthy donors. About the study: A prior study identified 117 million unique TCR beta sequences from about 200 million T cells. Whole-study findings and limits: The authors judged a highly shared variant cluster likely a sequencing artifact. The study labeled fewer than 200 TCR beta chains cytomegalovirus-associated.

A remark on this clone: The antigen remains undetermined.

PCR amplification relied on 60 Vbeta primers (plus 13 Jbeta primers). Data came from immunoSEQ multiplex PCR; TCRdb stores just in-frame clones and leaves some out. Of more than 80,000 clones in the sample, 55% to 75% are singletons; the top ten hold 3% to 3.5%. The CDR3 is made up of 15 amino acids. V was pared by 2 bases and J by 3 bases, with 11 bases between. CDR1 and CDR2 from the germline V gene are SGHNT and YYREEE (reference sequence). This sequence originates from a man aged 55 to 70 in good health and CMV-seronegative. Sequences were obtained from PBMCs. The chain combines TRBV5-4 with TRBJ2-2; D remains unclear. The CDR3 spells CASSFRQRYTGELFF. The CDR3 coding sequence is TGTGCCAGCAGCTTTCGGCAGCGATACACCGGGGAGCTGTTTTTT. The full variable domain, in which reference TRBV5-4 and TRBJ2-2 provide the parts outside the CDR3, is ETGVTQSPTHLIKTRGQQVTLRCSSQSGHNTVSWYQQALGQGPQFIFQYYREEENGRGNFPPRFSGLQFPNYSSELNVNALELDDSALYLCASSFRQRYTGELFFGEGSRLTVL.